The 19 T cell receptor beta chains reported below all come from one sample, sequenced in a study of naive and memory T cell subsets. An equimolar mix of two oligonucleotides served as the beta constant-region primer for TRBC1 and TRBC2. TCRdb called the UMI-ligation and nested PCR reads again in MiXCR, with one record for every CDR3 protein. The sample holds roughly 91,000 distinct CDR3 sequences; over 10% are singletons and the top ten take roughly 0.9%. The sequencing sample was made of central memory CD4+ T cells from blood. These receptors were collected from a human donor in good health.

This clonotype was observed a few times. J is TRBJ1-1 and V is TRBV25-1, with D unclear. Looked up from germline, CDR1 is MGHDK and CDR2 is SYGVNS. V dropped 2 bases and J dropped 1 base, with 23 bases sitting between them. The CDR3 is made up of 19 amino acids. The CDR3 is CASSERGQRPQVENTEAFF. CDR3 in DNA: TGTGCCAGCAGTGAAAGAGGTCAGAGGCCCCAAGTGGAGAACACTGAAGCTTTCTTT.

V usage is TRBV5-4 and J usage is TRBJ1-1, with 7 bases aligning to TRBD1. CDR1 SGHNT and CDR2 YYREEE come from the germline V gene (reference sequence). V shed 4 bases, J shed 1 base, and the junction held 7 bases outside the gene matches. The CDR3 is 15 residues long. CDR3 residues: CASSPRGSRNTEAFF. The DNA for the CDR3 is TGTGCCAGCAGCCCCAGGGGGAGTAGGAACACTGAAGCTTTCTTT.

This clonotype was observed a few times. V and J are TRBV3-1 and TRBJ2-1; tentatively, D is TRBD1 (6 bases). The V gene lost 6 bases and the J gene lost 6 bases, with 9 bases spanning the gap. Germline-derived CDR1 and CDR2 are LGHDT and YNNKEL (reference sequence). The CDR3 is made up of 12 amino acids. CDR3 nucleotide sequence: TGTGCCAGCAGTAAAGGGGGCAATGAGCAGTTCTTC. Amino acids: CASSKGGNEQFF.

This clonotype occurred a few times. This sequence joins TRBV21-1 and TRBJ2-7. TRBV21-1 is listed as a pseudogene. This CDR3 has 14 residues. CDR3 sequence: CAIQRTRTSYEQYF. The CDR3 DNA reads TGTGCCATCCAGCGCACCAGAACCTCCTACGAGCAGTACTTC.

This clonotype was recorded many times. The V call is TRBV20-1, the J call TRBJ2-1; 9 positions match TRBD1. The V and J ends lost 5 bases and 1 base, in that order; junction bases with no gene match: 6. Per the germline V gene, CDR1 is DFQATT and CDR2 is SNEGSKA (reference sequence). CDR3 length: 15 amino acids. The CDR3 nucleotides read TGCAGTGCTGTAACACAGGGGGCATCCTACAATGAGCAGTTCTTC. It translates to CSAVTQGASYNEQFF.

This clonotype was seen a handful of times. This chain links TRBV7-2 with TRBJ2-5; the match to TRBD1 covers 7 bases. With V trimmed by 4 bases and J by 6 bases, 14 bases remained unmatched. The CDR3 length is 16 residues. The V gene's germline CDR1 is SGHTA and CDR2 FQGNSA. CDR3 sequence: CASSSHQTGTGQTQYF. The CDR3 DNA reads as TGTGCCAGCAGCTCCCACCAGACAGGGACCGGACAGACCCAGTACTTC.

CDR3 in amino acids: CSAPGQGSTNTEAFF. As DNA, the CDR3 is TGCAGTGCTCCCGGACAGGGGTCGACTAACACTGAAGCTTTCTTT. V gene TRBV20-1 combines with J gene TRBJ1-1; 9 positions match TRBD1. The CDR3 spans 15 residues. Trimming removed 5 bases from V and 2 bases from J; junction bases left unmatched: 9. Germline assignment: CDR1 DFQATT and CDR2 SNEGSKA (reference sequence).

This clonotype has more than one count but fewer than ten. The chain combines TRBV20-1 with TRBJ2-1, with a weak D call TRBD2 (5 bases). Looked up from germline, CDR1 is DFQATT and CDR2 is SNEGSKA (reference sequence). Trimming took 3 bases from V and 6 from J, leaving 9 bases between them. CDR3 length: 12 residues. The CDR3 coding sequence is TGCAGTGCTAGCGTGGAGGTCAATGAGCAGTTCTTC. Translating it yields CSASVEVNEQFF.

This clonotype was recorded a few times. The chain links TRBV27 to TRBJ2-2; 11 bases are a match to TRBD2. CDR1 is MNHEY and CDR2 is SMNVEV in the germline V gene (reference sequence). The V segment lost 6 bases and the J segment 4 bases; nucleotides outside the gene matches: 4. This CDR3 is 15 amino acids long. The CDR3: CASRGSGRVTGELFF. CDR3 DNA: TGTGCCAGCAGGGGTAGCGGGAGGGTCACCGGGGAGCTGTTTTTT.

In DNA form, the CDR3 reads TGTGCCAGCAGCTTAGATACAGGACCGAACACTGAAGCTTTCTTT. It specifies CASSLDTGPNTEAFF. J is TRBJ1-1 and V is TRBV7-9, with D possibly TRBD1 on 5 matching bases. The CDR3 has 15 amino acids. V lost 1 base to trimming and J lost 1 base, with 10 bases between them. Germline V gene data show CDR1 as SEHNR and CDR2 as FQNEAQ (reference sequence).

This clonotype was picked up many times. The chain is built from TRBV12-3 or TRBV12-4 and TRBJ1-4, with TRBD1 as a possible D gene (5 bases). V was cut by 2 bases and J by 8 bases, with 12 bases left in between. The CDR3 covers 14 residues. The CDR3 DNA sequence: TGTGCCAGCAGTTTACAACAAGGGGTAGAAAAACTGTTTTTT. It yields the protein CASSLQQGVEKLFF.

V gene TRBV5-6 combines with J gene TRBJ2-5, with 11 bases matching TRBD2. V lost 0 bases to trimming and J lost 4 bases; unmatched junction nucleotides: 5. This CDR3 contains 16 residues. Germline V gives CDR1 SGHDT, CDR2 YYEEEE. Here the CDR3 reads CASSLGSGRAGETQYF. Written as DNA, the CDR3 is TGTGCCAGCAGCTTGGGTAGCGGGAGGGCCGGAGAGACCCAGTACTTC. Filled out from reference TRBV5-6 and TRBJ2-5, the complete variable domain reads DAGVTQSPTHLIKTRGQQVTLRCSPKSGHDTVSWYQQALGQGPQFIFQYYEEEERQRGNFPDRFSGHQFPNYSSELNVNALLLGDSALYLCASSLGSGRAGETQYFGPGTRLLVL.

This clonotype was detected many times. This chain uses TRBV12-3 or TRBV12-4 with TRBJ1-1, with D perhaps TRBD1 (5 bases). This CDR3 region has 13 residues. V gave up 3 bases and J gave up 3 bases, with 8 bases separating them. The CDR3 DNA follows: TGTGCCAGCAGTTTGGGGGGAGACACTGAAGCTTTCTTT. Translation gives CASSLGGDTEAFF.

In its sample, this clonotype was seen a few times. The CDR3 nucleotides read TGTGCCAGCAGCTCATCAGTAGCGGGAGGTCATTTTGAGCAGTTCTTC. This sequence encodes CASSSSVAGGHFEQFF. The rearrangement uses TRBV7-8 and TRBJ2-1; 10 nucleotides match TRBD2. V shed 4 bases, J shed 9 bases, and the junction held 12 bases outside the gene matches. Per the germline V gene, CDR1 is SGHVS and CDR2 is FQNEAQ. This CDR3 has 16 residues.

CDR3 protein: CATQNPDGETQYF. DNA of the CDR3: TGTGCCACCCAAAACCCGGACGGTGAGACCCAGTACTTC. The chain carries TRBV10-3 and TRBJ2-5; D gene uncertain. The ends were cut back, 10 bases at V and 5 bases at J, with 17 bases in the middle. Germline V gene data show CDR1 as ENHRY and CDR2 as SYGVKD. The CDR3 runs to 13 residues.

In this sample, this clonotype turned up a few times. The V gene is TRBV5-1, the J gene TRBJ2-7; 7 bases fit TRBD2. The CDR3 is 16 amino acids. J was trimmed by 0 bases and V by 0 bases; bases with no gene match: 6. Germline CDR1 and CDR2: SGHRS and YFSETQ. CDR3 DNA sequence: TGCGCCAGCAGCTTGGACCCTAGCGGTTCCTCCTACGAGCAGTACTTC. Protein: CASSLDPSGSSYEQYF.

This clonotype was counted between two and nine times. The chain uses TRBV5-1 and TRBJ2-3; D unclear. The CDR3 consists of 15 residues. The germline V and J ends were trimmed by 0 bases and 0 bases, with 8 bases remaining between them. Looked up from germline, CDR1 is SGHRS and CDR2 is YFSETQ. The CDR3 DNA reads as TGCGCCAGCAGCTTGGTAGATCCTAGCACAGATACGCAGTATTTT. This encodes CASSLVDPSTDTQYF.

The gene calls are TRBV18 and TRBJ1-6, with unresolved D. The length of the CDR3 is 15 residues. Trimming stripped 1 base from V and 8 bases from J, with 12 bases between. Germline values: CDR1 KGHSH, CDR2 LQKENI. CDR3 amino acids: CASSPRGSSDSPLHF. The CDR3 nucleotides read TGTGCCAGCTCACCACGCGGCAGCTCAGATTCACCCCTCCACTTT.

This clonotype was seen more than once but under ten times. This chain uses TRBV7-2 with TRBJ2-3, with 11 bases that match TRBD2. The CDR3 totals 15 residues. Losses at the gene ends were 5 bases for V and 4 bases for J; bases not matched to a gene: 5. Germline assignment: CDR1 SGHTA and CDR2 FQGNSA. The CDR3, as DNA: TGTGCCAGCAGCGCGACTAGCGGGAAATCAGATACGCAGTATTTT. Its protein is CASSATSGKSDTQYF.